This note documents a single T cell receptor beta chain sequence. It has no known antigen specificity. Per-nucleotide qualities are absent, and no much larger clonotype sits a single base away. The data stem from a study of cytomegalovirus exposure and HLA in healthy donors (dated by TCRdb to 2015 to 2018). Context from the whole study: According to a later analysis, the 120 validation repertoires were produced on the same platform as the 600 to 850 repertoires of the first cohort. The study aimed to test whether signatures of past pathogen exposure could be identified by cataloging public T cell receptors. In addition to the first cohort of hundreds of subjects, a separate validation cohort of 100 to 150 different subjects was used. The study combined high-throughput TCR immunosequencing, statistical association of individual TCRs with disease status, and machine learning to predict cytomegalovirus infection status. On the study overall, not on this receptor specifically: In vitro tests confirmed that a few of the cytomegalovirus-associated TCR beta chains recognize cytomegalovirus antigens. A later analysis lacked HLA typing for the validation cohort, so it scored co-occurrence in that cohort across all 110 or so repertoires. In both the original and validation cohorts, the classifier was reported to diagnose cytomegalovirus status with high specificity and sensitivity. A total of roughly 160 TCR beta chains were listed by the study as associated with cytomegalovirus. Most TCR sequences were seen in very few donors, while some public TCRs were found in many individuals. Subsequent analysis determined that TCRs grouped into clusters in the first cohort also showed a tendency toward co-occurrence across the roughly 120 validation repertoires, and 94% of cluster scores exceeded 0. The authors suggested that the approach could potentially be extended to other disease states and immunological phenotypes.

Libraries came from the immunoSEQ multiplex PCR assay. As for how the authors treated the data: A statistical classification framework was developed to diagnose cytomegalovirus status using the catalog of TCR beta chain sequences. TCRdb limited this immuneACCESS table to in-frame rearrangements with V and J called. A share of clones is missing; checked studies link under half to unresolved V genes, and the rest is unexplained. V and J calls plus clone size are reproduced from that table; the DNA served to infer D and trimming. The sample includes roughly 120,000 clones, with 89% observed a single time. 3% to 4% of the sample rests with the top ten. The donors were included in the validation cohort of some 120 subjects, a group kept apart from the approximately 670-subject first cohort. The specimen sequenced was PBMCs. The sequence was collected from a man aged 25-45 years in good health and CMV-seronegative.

The sequence in DNA is TGTGCCAGCAGCTCACCGGGACAGGGGTTAGCTTTCTTT. The resulting protein is CASSSPGQGLAFF. The chain employs TRBV7-9 and TRBJ1-1; 10 of the junction bases match TRBD1. V trim: 4 bases; J trim: 10 bases; unmatched bases: 6. The CDR3 contains 13 residues, cysteine and phenylalanine counted. The DNA shown is the 39-base CDR3, in frame from base 1. Per the germline V gene (reference sequence), SEHNR is the CDR1 and FQNEAQ is the CDR2.